This T cell receptor beta chain was sequenced in a study of cytomegalovirus exposure and HLA in healthy donors. Study-level results: Researchers left out some V segments, among them TRBV6-2 and TRBV6-3, as indistinguishable.

This PCR relied on a set of 60 Vbeta primers and 13 Jbeta primers. Method: immunoSEQ multiplex PCR; TCRdb's copy keeps in-frame clones and lacks some. Of about 180,000 clones in the sample, just over 75% are singletons; the top ten hold approximately 1.3%. V gave up 8 bases and J gave up 3 bases; unmatched junction bases: 14. CDR3 length equals 16 residues. Per the germline V gene, CDR1 is MNHNY and CDR2 is SVGAGI (reference sequence). A word on this clone: Its antigen is unknown.

The sequenced sample consisted of PBMCs. The receptor comes from a young man in good health and CMV-seronegative. V usage is TRBV6-6 and J usage is TRBJ2-5; 8 positions match TRBD1. As DNA, the CDR3 is TGTGCCAGCCTCAAGGCGGGCCAGGGGGCGGAAGAGACCCAGTACTTC. This encodes CASLKAGQGAEETQYF.